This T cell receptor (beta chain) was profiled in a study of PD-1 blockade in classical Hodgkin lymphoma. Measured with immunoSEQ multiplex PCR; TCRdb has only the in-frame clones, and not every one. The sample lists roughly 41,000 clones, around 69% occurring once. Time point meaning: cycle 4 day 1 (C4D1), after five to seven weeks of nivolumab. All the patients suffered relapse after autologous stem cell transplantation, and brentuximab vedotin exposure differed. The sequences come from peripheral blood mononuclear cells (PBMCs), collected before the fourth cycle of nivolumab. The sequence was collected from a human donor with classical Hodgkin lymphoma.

Here the CDR3 DNA reads TGTGCCAGCAGTAAGATTGGAGGAGGGGGCTGGGATTCACCCCTCCACTTT. Protein: CASSKIGGGGWDSPLHF. This sequence joins TRBV28 and TRBJ1-6; 7 bases align to TRBD1. The trim removed 5 bases at V and 8 bases at J, leaving 15 bases unmatched. The CDR3 consists of 17 residues. Germline assignment: CDR1 MDHEN and CDR2 SYDVKM.